A single sample is the source of the 6 T cell receptor beta chains below, sequenced in a study of regulatory T cells in long-lasting Graves disease. Through Arm-PCR of CDR3 regions and iRepertoire HTBI primers, TCR beta libraries were built. TCRdb fed the multiplex PCR reads into MiXCR, producing one record per CDR3 protein. The sample records around 460,000 distinct CDR3 sequences, 13% to 15% being singletons. Time point noted: newly diagnosed GD, antithyroid drugs for less than 3 months. Generation of the TCR library employed RNA extracted from PBMCs. The same specimen was also included in a second study, on T cells in Graves' hyperthyroidism and ophthalmopathy.

The material was peripheral blood mononuclear cells (PBMCs), obtained at new diagnosis, from a patient treated with antithyroid drugs. The receptors shown here come from a woman aged 45-65 years with Graves disease.

This clonotype appeared a few times. The V and J genes are TRBV5-6 and TRBJ1-6, with a possible D match to TRBD1 (6 bases). Trimming removed 4 bases at V and 8 bases at J, with 16 bases between. The germline V gene has CDR1 SGHDT and CDR2 YYEEEE. This CDR3 spans 15 amino acids. This CDR3 is CASSQGAGDDSPLHF. CDR3 nucleotides: TGTGCCAGCAGCCAAGGAGCAGGGGACGATTCACCCCTCCACTTT.

Comments on this clonotype: With a much larger clone just one base away, this may be a read error. V and J are TRBV20-1 and TRBJ2-7; tentatively, D is TRBD1 (5 bases). Trimming pared 0 bases from V and 2 bases from J, leaving 11 bases between. The CDR3 is 14 amino acids. Looked up from germline, CDR1 is DFQATT and CDR2 is SNEGSKA (reference sequence). CDR3: CSARDRHRTYEQYF. CDR3 nucleotide sequence: TGCAGTGCTAGAGATAGGCACAGGACCTACGAGCAGTACTTC.

This clonotype showed up many times. The chain has TRBV30 and TRBJ2-5; no clear D gene. The V and J ends lost 2 bases and 4 bases respectively, with 17 bases between them. The CDR3 is 15 amino acids. CDR1 GTSNPN and CDR2 SVGIG come from the germline V gene (reference sequence). The CDR3 sequence is CAWSPRRGFGETQYF. In DNA form, the CDR3 reads TGTGCCTGGAGTCCCCGTCGTGGGTTCGGAGAGACCCAGTACTTC.

Details on this clonotype: The junction differs from germline at one of its ends, possibly a read error. The chain uses TRBV7-9 and TRBJ2-7, with 10 bases lining up with TRBD2. Germline V gives CDR1 SEHNR, CDR2 FQNEAQ (reference sequence). The CDR3 totals 14 residues. In DNA, the CDR3 is TGTGTCAGCAGCTCCCTAGCGGGAGTAGGCGAGCAGTACTTC. Translated: CVSSSLAGVGEQYF.

Of note for this clonotype: A clone one base away is much larger, so this may be a read error. The rearrangement uses TRBV28 and TRBJ2-5, with 9 bases aligning to TRBD2. The CDR3 spans 14 residues. Germline V gene data show CDR1 as MDHEN and CDR2 as SYDVKM. The V segment lost 11 bases and the J segment 11 bases; nucleotides outside the gene matches: 18. The CDR3 spells CASRFAGGPPQQYF. The CDR3, as DNA: TGTGCCTCCAGATTTGCGGGAGGGCCTCCCCAGCAGTACTTC. Full variable domain (rest looked up from reference TRBV28 and TRBJ2-5): DVKVTQSSRYLVKRTGEKVFLECVQDMDHENMFWYRQDPGLGLRLIYFSYDVKMKEKGDIPEGYSVSREKKERFSLILESASTNQTSMYLCASRFAGGPPQQYFGPGTRLLVL.

This clonotype was seen ten or more times. The chain links TRBV6-5 to TRBJ2-2; possibly TRBD2 for D (6 bases). The CDR3 loop spans 17 amino acids. V was trimmed by 0 bases and J by 1 base, leaving 12 bases between them. Looked up from germline, CDR1 is MNHEY and CDR2 is SVGAGI. CDR3 nucleotides: TGTGCCAGCAGTTACTCAGCCTGGCGGGAGAACACCGGGGAGCTGTTTTTT. Protein product: CASSYSAWRENTGELFF.